This TCR beta chain derives from a study of early T cells in non-severe SARS-CoV-2 infection. For the study at large: Sequenced bulk RNA came from whole blood that was unsorted, and chains were unpaired. Study outcomes and limitations: VDJdb matches were skewed toward anti-spike CD8 T cell responses.

This clonotype was seen many times. Its matching antigen is unknown. Each single cDNA molecule received a unique molecular identifier. One entry per CDR3 protein, called by TCRdb with MiXCR from the 5' RACE reads. The table includes 25,000 to 35,000 distinct CDR3 sequences, 2.9% detected once. This TCR came from an adult who was a healthcare worker with PCR-confirmed SARS-CoV-2 infection or an uninfected control (not recorded which). The sample consisted of whole blood.

The CDR3 coding sequence is TGCGCCAGCAGCCCCGGGGACCATTCGGCAGATACGCAGTATTTT. Its protein product is CASSPGDHSADTQYF. The chain carries TRBV5-1 and TRBJ2-3, with D perhaps TRBD1 or TRBD2 (5 bases each). CDR1 and CDR2 (germline): SGHRS, YFSETQ. The CDR3 has 15 residues. Deletions cut 4 bases from V and 4 bases from J, with 16 bases between.